A selection of T cell receptor beta chains follows, all from one sample in a study of CD8 T cells in ankylosing spondylitis. A single record per CDR3 protein comes from TCRdb applying MiXCR to the 5' RACE reads. The sample has around 430,000 distinct CDR3 sequences, approximately 17% seen once. The specimen was blood, either unsorted or a sorted T cell fraction (not recorded which). The receptors derive from a male donor with ankylosing spondylitis. The CDR3 runs from the conserved cysteine through the conserved F or W.

V: TRBV15; CDR3: CATSRGGGLAGPPFF
V: TRBV29-1; CDR3: CSVERTGGYEQYF
V: TRBV5-1; CDR3: CASSLEQGQGEQYF
V: TRBV3-1; CDR3: CASSQARWKKGPYEQYF
V: TRBV10-3; CDR3: CAISAAGANVQTF
V: TRBV9; CDR3: CASSVRDRGPEQYF
V: TRBV14; CDR3: CASSQAGYGYTF
V: TRBV25-1; CDR3: CASSEGGRETQYF
V: TRBV5-1; CDR3: CASSSGGSTDTQYF
V: TRBV6-5; CDR3: CASSYSIGNSYEQYF
V: TRBV27; CDR3: CASSTTSGVASEQFF
V: TRBV12-3/TRBV12-4; CDR3: CASSPRAHNEQFF
V: TRBV9; CDR3: CASSLQTGLREKLFF
V: TRBV2; CDR3: CASGDRAGNTIYF
V: TRBV20-1; CDR3: CSALGTSGRETQYF
V: TRBV4-2; CDR3: CASSQDLGLAGGQETQYF
V: TRBV7-9; CDR3: CASSSRDRGHEQYF
V: TRBV28; CDR3: CASSLWTGNQPQHF
V: TRBV12-3/TRBV12-4; CDR3: CASSLGDTMNTEAFF
V: TRBV29-1; CDR3: CSAGTGGLETQYF
V: TRBV7-2; CDR3: CASSSQAGGDAEAFF
V: TRBV6-2/TRBV6-3; CDR3: CASNLADTNTGELFF
V: TRBV29-1; CDR3: CSVSQGNQPQHF
V: TRBV28; CDR3: CASSFGSPTQGNEQFF